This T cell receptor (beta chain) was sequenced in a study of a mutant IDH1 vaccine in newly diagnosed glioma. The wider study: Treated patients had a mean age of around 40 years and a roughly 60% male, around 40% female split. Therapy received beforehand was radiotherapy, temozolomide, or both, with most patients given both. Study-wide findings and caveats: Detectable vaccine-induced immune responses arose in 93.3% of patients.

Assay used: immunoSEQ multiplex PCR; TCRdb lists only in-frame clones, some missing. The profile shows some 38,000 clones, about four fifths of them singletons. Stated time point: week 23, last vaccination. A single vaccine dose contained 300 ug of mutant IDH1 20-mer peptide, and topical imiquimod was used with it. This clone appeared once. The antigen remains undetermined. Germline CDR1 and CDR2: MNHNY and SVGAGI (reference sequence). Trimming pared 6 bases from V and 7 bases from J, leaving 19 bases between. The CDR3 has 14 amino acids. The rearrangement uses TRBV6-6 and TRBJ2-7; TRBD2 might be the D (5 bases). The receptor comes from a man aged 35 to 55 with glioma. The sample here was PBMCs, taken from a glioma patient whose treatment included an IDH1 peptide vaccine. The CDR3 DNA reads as TGTGCCAGCAGCCCGGCGGGCAGGCCTTGGGAGCAGTACTTC. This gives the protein CASSPAGRPWEQYF.